These 6 T cell receptor beta chains were sequenced from one sample in a study of cytomegalovirus exposure and HLA in healthy donors. The study ran its PCR with 60 Vbeta and 13 Jbeta primers. Clones were sequenced by immunoSEQ multiplex PCR, and TCRdb holds only the in-frame ones, with some missing. Here the sample spans about 190,000 clones, around 79% being singletons. Sequencing input: PBMCs. Receptors were obtained from a woman between 45 and 60 years old in good health and CMV-seronegative.

This chain joins TRBV27 and TRBJ2-1; possibly TRBD2 for D (7 bases). The CDR3 length is 13 residues. V lost 7 bases and J lost 8, with 15 bases in between. CDR1 and CDR2 from the germline V gene are MNHEY and SMNVEV (reference sequence). The CDR3 spells CASKEGGLDEQFF. In nucleotides, the CDR3 is TGTGCCAGCAAAGAGGGGGGGTTGGATGAGCAGTTCTTC.

The rearrangement uses TRBV30 and TRBJ2-7; maybe TRBD2 (5 bases). Germline CDR1 and CDR2: GTSNPN and SVGIG (reference sequence). The CDR3 consists of 11 residues. Trimming took 4 bases from V and 5 from J, leaving 9 bases between them. CDR3 in DNA: TGTGCCTGGACAGCGGTCAACGAGCAGTACTTC. Translating gives CAWTAVNEQYF.

This clone was counted only a few times. The rearrangement joins TRBV5-1 to TRBJ1-2, with no clear D. Germline CDR1 is SGHRS and CDR2 is YFSETQ. Trimming took 0 bases from V and 5 from J, leaving 14 bases between them. CDR3 length: 15 amino acids. The CDR3 is CASSLDGPPGYGYTF. Here the CDR3 DNA reads TGCGCCAGCAGCTTGGATGGCCCCCCGGGATATGGCTACACCTTC.

The J gene is TRBJ2-7, the V gene TRBV5-1; weak D call: TRBD1 (5 bases). CDR3 size: 14 residues. Germline V gives CDR1 SGHRS, CDR2 YFSETQ. The V and J ends lost 4 bases and 5 bases respectively, with 16 bases between them. CDR3 amino acids: CASSRVGVGDEQYF. The CDR3 region has the DNA TGCGCCAGCAGCCGGGTAGGGGTGGGCGACGAGCAGTACTTC.

As DNA, the CDR3 is TGCAGCGTTGAGCCCACCAGCACCGGGACAGGGGGCTTGGCTTTCTTT. It codes for CSVEPTSTGTGGLAFF. This chain joins TRBV29-1 and TRBJ1-1, with 12 positions matching TRBD1. After removal of 3 bases from V and 11 bases from J, the junction contained 16 bases not matched to a gene. Germline V gene data show CDR1 as SQVTM and CDR2 as ANQGSEA. The length of the CDR3 is 16 residues. The entire variable domain, with the rest obtained from reference TRBV29-1 and TRBJ1-1, is as follows: SAVISQKPSRDICQRGTSLTIQCQVDSQVTMMFWYRQQPGQSLTLIATANQGSEATYESGFVIDKFPISRPNLTFSTLTVSNMSPEDSSIYLCSVEPTSTGTGGLAFFGQGTRLTVV.

The count of this clone is one. This chain joins TRBV7-2 and TRBJ2-2, with D possibly being TRBD1 (5 bases). V lost 4 bases and J 2 bases, leaving 14 bases between the germline ends. Germline V gene lookup returns CDR1 SGHTA and CDR2 FQGNSA. The CDR3 has 16 amino acids. CDR3 DNA sequence: TGTGCCAGCAGCTCCTACCGACAGTTTAACACCGGGGAGCTGTTTTTT. It is translated as CASSSYRQFNTGELFF.